The next 4 T cell receptor beta chains were all read from a single sample in a study of identical twins. One entry per CDR3 protein, called by TCRdb with MiXCR from the 5' RACE reads. Here the sample spans about 530,000 distinct CDR3 sequences, approximately 20% being singletons. This sample was shared with a second study, whose subject was yellow fever vaccine responses in identical twins.

The sequenced sample consisted of CD4+ T cells sorted from blood. The receptor source for this set is a woman younger than 30 in good health.

The chain has TRBV7-8 and TRBJ2-5; no firm D call. The V gene lost 4 bases and the J gene lost 2 bases, with 17 bases spanning the gap. This CDR3 is built from 16 residues. Germline CDR1 is SGHVS and CDR2 is FQNEAQ. CDR3 nucleotides: TGTGCCAGCAGCTCGCGACGTCTTCCGATACAAGAGACCCAGTACTTC. This encodes CASSSRRLPIQETQYF. Full variable domain (missing parts from reference TRBV7-8 and TRBJ2-5): GAGVSQSPRYKVAKRGQDVALRCDPISGHVSLFWYQQALGQGPEFLTYFQNEAQLDKSGLPSDRFFAERPEGSVSTLKIQRTQQEDSAVYLCASSSRRLPIQETQYFGPGTRLLVL.

The gene calls are TRBV11-2 and TRBJ2-4; TRBD1 matches 12 bases. This CDR3 is built from 18 residues. CDR1 and CDR2 (germline): SGHAT, FQNNGV. With 5 bases clipped from V and 0 bases from J, the junction kept 8 bases outside the gene matches. The CDR3 loop is CASSARDRGRGAKNIQYF. Here the CDR3 DNA reads TGTGCCAGCAGCGCCCGGGACAGGGGGCGGGGAGCCAAAAACATTCAGTACTTC.

The V and J genes are TRBV29-1 and TRBJ2-1; 13 bases are shared with TRBD2. Germline loops: CDR1 SQVTM, CDR2 ANQGSEA. The CDR3 runs 16 residues. The ends lost 8 bases at V and 4 bases at J; junction bases unmatched: 11. This chain's CDR3 is CSLGLAGLSGYNEQFF. Here the CDR3 DNA reads TGCAGCTTGGGACTAGCGGGACTCTCGGGGTACAATGAGCAGTTCTTC.

The chain carries TRBV5-1 and TRBJ2-1; D remains unclear. Trimming cost V 0 bases and J 0 bases, with 7 bases left between them. Per the germline V gene, CDR1 is SGHRS and CDR2 is YFSETQ. The CDR3 length is 15 residues. CDR3 DNA: TGCGCCAGCAGCTTGGATTCCCCCTCCTACAATGAGCAGTTCTTC. The encoded protein is CASSLDSPSYNEQFF.